The next 21 T cell receptor beta chains were all read from a single sample in a study of blood T cell repertoires in COVID-19. Clones were sequenced by immunoSEQ multiplex PCR, and TCRdb holds only the in-frame ones, with some missing. The sample has 90,000 to 120,000 clones; 88% are singletons. The sample was peripheral blood. These receptors originate from a human donor in a cohort sampled during active COVID-19.

The J gene is TRBJ1-2, the V gene TRBV9, with 8 bases identical to TRBD1. The CDR3 totals 13 residues. Trimming cost V 3 bases and J 3 bases; bases outside gene matches: 1. The germline V gene encodes CDR1 SGDLS and CDR2 YYNGEE. The CDR3 sequence is CASSETGDYGYTF. CDR3 coding DNA: TGTGCCAGCAGCGAGACAGGGGACTATGGCTACACCTTC.

V usage is TRBV6-5 and J usage is TRBJ2-1, with 8 bases identical to TRBD2. Germline CDR1 and CDR2: MNHEY and SVGAGI. The CDR3 loop spans 13 amino acids. The CDR3 DNA reads TGTGCATCAGGCCGGGAGGGCTGGAATGAGCAGTTCTTC. It yields the protein CASGREGWNEQFF.

The chain joins TRBV10-3 to TRBJ2-5; possibly TRBD2 for D (5 bases). CDR1 and CDR2 (germline): ENHRY, SYGVKD. Deletions cut 5 bases from V and 9 bases from J, with 10 bases between. The CDR3 is made up of 11 amino acids. In DNA form, the CDR3 reads TGTGCCATCAGTCTCGACGGGGCCCAGTACTTC. Translating it yields CAISLDGAQYF.

This rearrangement joins TRBV9 to TRBJ2-3; D perhaps matches TRBD2 (5 bases). Looked up from germline, CDR1 is SGDLS and CDR2 is YYNGEE. V was trimmed by 4 bases and J by 2 bases, leaving 17 bases between them. The CDR3 consists of 16 residues. The CDR3 reads CASSPPLGIATDTQYF. CDR3 DNA: TGTGCCAGCAGCCCGCCCCTCGGGATTGCCACAGATACGCAGTATTTT. Full variable domain (rest looked up from reference TRBV9 and TRBJ2-3): DSGVTQTPKHLITATGQRVTLRCSPRSGDLSVYWYQQSLDQGLQFLIQYYNGEERAKGNILERFSAQQFPDLHSELNLSSLELGDSALYFCASSPPLGIATDTQYFGPGTRLTVL.

The chain's CDR3 is CASSSTGDYNEQFF. CDR3 nucleotides: TGTGCCAGCAGTTCAACAGGGGACTACAATGAGCAGTTCTTC. The chain recombines TRBV7-3 with TRBJ2-1; 7 nucleotides line up with TRBD1. The CDR3 has 14 amino acids. Germline V gene data show CDR1 as SGHTA and CDR2 as FQGTGA. V lost 6 bases to trimming and J lost 3 bases; unmatched junction nucleotides: 5.

The chain recombines TRBV9 with TRBJ2-1; 7 nucleotides align to TRBD2. The CDR3 is 11 amino acids. Germline-derived CDR1 and CDR2 are SGDLS and YYNGEE. The trim removed 3 bases at V and 15 bases at J, leaving 6 bases unmatched. The CDR3 DNA is TGTGCCAGCAGCGCAGAGCGGGATCTGTTCTTC. As protein: CASSAERDLFF.

This clone showed up just once. The V and J genes are TRBV10-1 and TRBJ2-3; 8 nucleotides align to TRBD1. From germline, CDR1 is WNHNN and CDR2 SYGVQD (reference sequence). Germline trimming cut 6 bases from V and 3 bases from J; bases unmatched to any gene: 2. CDR3 length equals 13 residues. CDR3 sequence (DNA): TGCGCCAGCAGCCGGGACAGGACAGATACGCAGTATTTT. Translation: CASSRDRTDTQYF.

The V and J genes are TRBV29-1 and TRBJ2-5; tentatively, D is TRBD2 (6 bases). CDR1 is SQVTM, CDR2 ANQGSEA, per germline. This CDR3 spans 13 amino acids. Trimming removed 4 bases from V and 3 bases from J, with 12 bases in between. The CDR3 DNA reads TGCAGCGTTGCCCGGGACTCTGAAGAGACCCAGTACTTC. This encodes CSVARDSEETQYF. Looking up the rest from reference TRBV29-1 and TRBJ2-5 gives the full variable domain: SAVISQKPSRDICQRGTSLTIQCQVDSQVTMMFWYRQQPGQSLTLIATANQGSEATYESGFVIDKFPISRPNLTFSTLTVSNMSPEDSSIYLCSVARDSEETQYFGPGTRLLVL.

The chain combines TRBV19 with TRBJ1-1, with TRBD1 matching over 7 bases. The germline V gene has CDR1 LNHDA and CDR2 SQIVND (reference sequence). This CDR3 region has 15 residues. The trim removed 5 bases at V and 11 bases at J, leaving 17 bases unmatched. CDR3 in amino acids: CASSPTGEWDMDAFF. CDR3 nucleotides: TGTGCCAGTAGTCCTACAGGGGAATGGGACATGGACGCTTTCTTT.

This clone was seen only once. The rearrangement uses TRBV7-9 and TRBJ2-1; possibly TRBD2 for D (6 bases). Per germline, CDR1 SEHNR and CDR2 FQNEAQ (reference sequence). V was shortened by 0 bases and J by 1 base, with 10 bases between the two germline ends. This CDR3 contains 16 residues. The DNA of the CDR3 is TGTGCCAGCAGCTTAGCTAGCGGCCGATCCTACAATGAGCAGTTCTTC. Its translation: CASSLASGRSYNEQFF.

The chain combines TRBV2 with TRBJ2-1, with D possibly matching TRBD2 (7 bases). V was clipped by 2 bases and J by 7 bases, with 15 bases between them. This CDR3 region has 15 residues. Germline values: CDR1 SNHLY, CDR2 FYNNEI. For the CDR3, the DNA is TGTGCCAGCAGTGAACGGGGGGCCCCCTCAAATGAGCAGTTCTTC. It translates to CASSERGAPSNEQFF.

V is TRBV6-1 and J is TRBJ2-7; D ambiguous. This CDR3 has 11 residues. V shed 2 bases and J shed 8 bases, with 7 bases lying between them. From germline, CDR1 is MNHNS and CDR2 SASEGT. The CDR3 sequence: CASSEYGKQYF. The CDR3 DNA is TGTGCCAGCAGTGAATATGGCAAGCAGTACTTC.

The chain has TRBV6-2 or TRBV6-3 and TRBJ2-4; D is possibly TRBD2 (6 bases). There are 16 residues in the CDR3. Germline loops: CDR1 MNHEY, CDR2 SVGEGT. V lost 0 bases and J 8 bases, leaving 17 bases between the germline ends. The CDR3: CASSYSVWGVRDIQYF. The DNA for the CDR3 is TGTGCCAGCAGTTACTCGGTCTGGGGGGTGCGGGACATTCAGTACTTC.

The V and J genes are TRBV3-1 (or the pseudogene TRBV3-2) and TRBJ2-7; TRBD1 might be the D (5 bases). The V and J ends lost 3 bases and 3 bases respectively, with 9 bases between them. The CDR3 covers 13 residues. The germline V gene encodes CDR1 LGHDT and CDR2 YNNKEL (reference sequence). The CDR3 reads CASSHLGDYEQYF. In DNA, the CDR3 is TGTGCCAGCAGCCATTTAGGGGACTACGAGCAGTACTTC.

This chain links TRBV20-1 with TRBJ2-5; tentative D call: TRBD1 (5 bases). CDR1 DFQATT and CDR2 SNEGSKA come from the germline V gene (reference sequence). V lost 4 bases and J 4 bases, leaving 7 bases between the germline ends. The CDR3 totals 11 residues. The DNA of the CDR3 is TGCAGTGCTACCCAGGGAGAGACCCAGTACTTC. As protein: CSATQGETQYF.

The chain joins TRBV7-2 to TRBJ2-7, with D possibly being TRBD1 (5 bases). This CDR3 comprises 14 residues. The V gene's germline CDR1 is SGHTA and CDR2 FQGNSA. V was pared by 5 bases and J by 1 base, with 12 bases between. CDR3 amino acids: CASSQGAESYEQYF. The CDR3 DNA follows: TGTGCCAGCAGCCAAGGGGCAGAGTCCTACGAGCAGTACTTC. Filled out from reference TRBV7-2 and TRBJ2-7, the complete variable domain reads GAGVSQSPSNKVTEKGKDVELRCDPISGHTALYWYRQSLGQGLEFLIYFQGNSAPDKSGLPSDRFSAERTGGSVSTLTIQRTQQEDSAVYLCASSQGAESYEQYFGPGTRLTVT.

V and J are TRBV5-5 and TRBJ1-1; D might be TRBD1 (6 bases). Germline V gene data show CDR1 as SGHKS and CDR2 as YYEKEE (reference sequence). The CDR3 has 14 residues. V dropped 1 base and J dropped 3 bases, with 10 bases sitting between them. In DNA form, the CDR3 reads TGTGCCAGCAGCTTGACAGGGTCGGACACTGAAGCTTTCTTT. This codes for CASSLTGSDTEAFF.

The chain uses TRBV11-3 and TRBJ1-1, with a weak D call TRBD1 (5 bases). This CDR3 has 13 residues. The V end lost 5 bases, the J end lost 0 bases, and 7 bases lay between the germline ends. Germline CDR1 is SGHNT and CDR2 is YENEEA. The CDR3 sequence: CASSQQVNTEAFF. The CDR3 nucleotides are TGTGCCAGCAGCCAACAGGTGAACACTGAAGCTTTCTTT.

This chain joins TRBV2 and TRBJ2-5; no reliable D call. CDR1 and CDR2 from the germline V gene are SNHLY and FYNNEI. The CDR3 has 11 residues. V was clipped by 5 bases and J by 7 bases, with 8 bases between them. The CDR3 DNA follows: TGTGCCAGCAGTAATATTCGGACCCAGTACTTC. It translates to CASSNIRTQYF.

This clone was recorded once. This chain uses TRBV6-5 with TRBJ1-4; 7 bases match TRBD1. Germline lookup yields CDR1 MNHEY and CDR2 SVGAGI. This CDR3 contains 14 residues. V lost 6 bases to trimming and J lost 0 bases; unmatched junction nucleotides: 1. As DNA, the CDR3 is TGTGCCAGCAGGCAGGGGGCAACTAATGAAAAACTGTTTTTT. Translation: CASRQGATNEKLFF.

This clone appeared a single time. The V gene is TRBV19, the J gene TRBJ2-7; 10 nucleotides match TRBD2. V trimming: 6 bases; J trimming: 5 bases; junction bases outside the gene matches: 13. This CDR3 is built from 16 residues. Germline assignment: CDR1 LNHDA and CDR2 SQIVND (reference sequence). The CDR3 spells CASRSLSTSGNNEQYF. The CDR3 DNA follows: TGTGCCAGTAGGTCCCTCTCCACTAGCGGGAATAACGAGCAGTACTTC.